This T cell receptor (beta chain) originates from a study of human T cells and chemical hapten exposure. General study points: Because they had alopecia, donors may respond immunologically unlike healthy people.

In TCRdb, the RACE reads were re-called with MiXCR into one record per CDR3 protein. The table records around 95,000 distinct CDR3 sequences, approximately 11% of them present only once. Described time point: pre-sensitization, week 0. The treatment denotes: therapeutic diphenylcyclopropenone sensitization with weekly scalp DPC. Total RNA was isolated from unfractionated whole blood. Trimming cost V 4 bases and J 0 bases, with 14 bases left between them. CDR3 size: 16 residues. Regarding this clonotype: Its antigen is undetermined.

The genes are TRBV12-3 or TRBV12-4 and TRBJ2-3, with D tentatively TRBD1 (5 bases). The sequence came from an older woman with alopecia areata. Some clones in this sample may be carry-over from other donors' samples. The input for sequencing was whole blood, taken in connection with sensitization to the hapten diphenylcyclopropenone (DPC). The CDR3 coding sequence is TGTGCCAGCAGTTCCCGACAGCGCTCTAGCACAGATACGCAGTATTTT. Its protein product is CASSSRQRSSTDTQYF.